Below are 11 T cell receptor beta chains sequenced from a single sample in a study of molecular identifiers for immune sequencing clone quantification. TCRdb called the PCR reads again in MiXCR, with one record for every CDR3 protein. The sample holds approximately 35,000 distinct CDR3 sequences, under 20% seen once. Sequencing was carried out using naive CD8+ T cells from blood, with Jurkat cell RNA spiked in. Sample subset: FACS-sorted CD8+CD4-CCR7+CD45RA+ naive T cells. These receptors were obtained from a human donor in good health. Some libraries in this study had Jurkat cell RNA spiked in.

This clonotype was counted at least ten times. This chain connects TRBV7-2 to TRBJ2-1; 10 positions agree with TRBD2. The V gene's germline CDR1 is SGHTA and CDR2 FQGNSA. J lost 3 bases, V lost 6 bases, and 5 bases had no gene match. The CDR3 has 15 amino acids. DNA of the CDR3: TGTGCCAGCAGTCTAACTAGCGGGGACTACAATGAGCAGTTCTTC. Protein product: CASSLTSGDYNEQFF. Filled out from reference TRBV7-2 and TRBJ2-1, the complete variable domain reads GAGVSQSPSNKVTEKGKDVELRCDPISGHTALYWYRQSLGQGLEFLIYFQGNSAPDKSGLPSDRFSAERTGGSVSTLTIQRTQQEDSAVYLCASSLTSGDYNEQFFGPGTRLTVL.

As concerns this clonotype: A read error may be the cause here, since a much bigger clone is one base away. This chain uses TRBV27 with TRBJ2-7, with a possible D match to TRBD1 (6 bases). Per the germline V gene, CDR1 is MNHEY and CDR2 is SMNVEV (reference sequence). The CDR3 runs 12 residues. The CDR3 region is CASSLTGSEQCF. For the CDR3, the DNA is TGTGCCAGCAGTCTCACAGGGTCCGAGCAGTGCTTC.

This clonotype was seen ten or more times. The chain uses TRBV6-1 and TRBJ1-1; D unclear. The V gene's germline CDR1 is MNHNS and CDR2 SASEGT. This CDR3 spans 12 amino acids. Trimming shortened V by 3 bases and J by 4 bases, and 6 bases separated the two germline ends. This chain's CDR3 is CASSEDPTEAFF. The CDR3 DNA is TGTGCCAGCAGTGAGGACCCCACTGAAGCTTTCTTT.

The sample holds many counts of this clonotype. This chain connects TRBV6-2 or TRBV6-3 to TRBJ2-7, with D perhaps being TRBD1 or TRBD2 (5 bases each). Trimming shortened V by 7 bases and J by 3 bases, and 19 bases separated the two germline ends. Germline V lookup: CDR1 MNHEY, CDR2 SVGEGT. The CDR3 extends over 15 amino acids. CDR3 in DNA: TGTGCCAGCAATTCGGGACCCGGTGTCGGCTACGAGCAGTACTTC. It yields the protein CASNSGPGVGYEQYF.

This clonotype was seen repeatedly, ten times or more. The rearrangement links TRBV5-1 to TRBJ1-1, with a tentative D call TRBD1 (6 bases). V shed 5 bases and J shed 5 bases, with 13 bases lying between them. The CDR3 has 13 amino acids. Germline V gives CDR1 SGHRS, CDR2 YFSETQ. The CDR3 coding sequence is TGCGCCAGCAGTCGGGGGCTAGAAACTGAAGCTTTCTTT. The encoded protein is CASSRGLETEAFF. Supplemented by reference TRBV5-1 and TRBJ1-1, the full variable domain reads KAGVTQTPRYLIKTRGQQVTLSCSPISGHRSVSWYQQTPGQGLQFLFEYFSETQRNKGNFPGRFSGRQFSNSRSEMNVSTLELGDSALYLCASSRGLETEAFFGQGTRLTVV.

Notes on this clonotype: A read error may explain this, as a much larger clone is one base away. The V call is TRBV4-3, the J call TRBJ2-3; TRBD1 agrees at 7 bases. Germline assignment: CDR1 LGHNA and CDR2 YSLEER. There are 17 residues in the CDR3. V gave up 4 bases and J gave up 0 bases; unmatched junction bases: 10. In DNA, the CDR3 is TGCGCCAGCAGCCGCGGTGCAGGGGGTGCTAGCACAGATACGCAGTATTTT. It yields the protein CASSRGAGGASTDTQYF.

This clonotype was detected only a few times. The gene calls are TRBV29-1 and TRBJ1-2; no firm D call. This CDR3 comprises 13 residues. The V and J ends lost 1 base and 2 bases respectively, with 8 bases between them. Per germline, CDR1 SQVTM and CDR2 ANQGSEA. Here the CDR3 DNA reads TGCAGCGTTGAAGGCCGCCAAAACTATGGCTACACCTTC. It translates to CSVEGRQNYGYTF.

This clonotype was counted at least ten times. This rearrangement joins TRBV3-1 to TRBJ2-2; D is undetermined. This CDR3 is built from 13 residues. The V gene's germline CDR1 is LGHDT and CDR2 YNNKEL (reference sequence). Trimming stripped 1 base from V and 5 bases from J, with 5 bases between. The CDR3 nucleotides read TGTGCCAGCAGCCAAGTACTGACCGGGGAGCTGTTTTTT. It is translated as CASSQVLTGELFF. Full variable domain (remainder filled in from reference TRBV3-1 and TRBJ2-2): DTAVSQTPKYLVTQMGNDKSIKCEQNLGHDTMYWYKQDSKKFLKIMFSYNNKELIINETVPNRFSPKSPDKAHLNLHINSLELGDSAVYFCASSQVLTGELFFGEGSRLTVL.

This clonotype was counted many times. In DNA, the CDR3 is TGTGCCAGCAGTTTATCACTGTACACAGATACGCAGTATTTT. This translates into CASSLSLYTDTQYF. The chain employs TRBV27 and TRBJ2-3; D uncertain. The CDR3 extends over 14 amino acids. V was trimmed by 0 bases and J by 2 bases, leaving 6 bases between them. Per the germline V gene, CDR1 is MNHEY and CDR2 is SMNVEV (reference sequence).

This clonotype occurred many times. This chain connects TRBV6-5 to TRBJ2-3; 7 bases align to TRBD1. Germline lookup yields CDR1 MNHEY and CDR2 SVGAGI. The trim removed 2 bases at V and 1 base at J, leaving 3 bases unmatched. CDR3 length: 15 amino acids. The CDR3 loop reads CASSYGDRGTDTQYF. The DNA of the CDR3 is TGTGCCAGCAGTTACGGTGACAGGGGCACAGATACGCAGTATTTT.

The chain recombines TRBV27 with TRBJ1-1; a weak D match, TRBD1 (5 bases). V was shortened by 7 bases and J by 2 bases, with 14 bases between the two germline ends. Germline V gene sequence: CDR1 MNHEY, CDR2 SMNVEV (reference sequence). The CDR3 totals 14 residues. CDR3 DNA: TGTGCCAGCAAGCTCAGGGAAATAAACACTGAAGCTTTCTTT. The encoded protein is CASKLREINTEAFF.